The present entry profiles one T cell receptor beta chain with its context. Antigen specificity is unknown. Germline CDR1 SNHLY, CDR2 FYNNEI. The V and J ends lost 4 bases and 10 bases respectively, with 16 bases between them. The CDR3 is 13 residues long. Among the 110 or so subjects of the validation cohort, separate from the roughly 650-subject first cohort, were the donors. Repertoires were generated with immunoSEQ multiplex PCR, while TCRdb's copy carries only in-frame clones and drops some. The profile shows a few hundred thousand clones, roughly 89% of them singletons. These data originate in a study of cytomegalovirus exposure and HLA in healthy donors. Study results and caveats: While the bulk of TCR sequences proved rare, some public TCRs turned up in many donors.

The rearrangement uses TRBV2 and TRBJ1-2, with D perhaps TRBD1 (6 bases). The source is a woman aged 18-29 years in good health and CMV-seronegative. The sequenced sample consisted of PBMCs. The CDR3 DNA sequence: TGTGCCAGCAGTGTCCGGACAGCCCAAACCTACACCTTC. It is translated as CASSVRTAQTYTF. Variable domain in full (rest from reference TRBV2 and TRBJ1-2): EPEVTQTPSHQVTQMGQEVILRCVPISNHLYFYWYRQILGQKVEFLVSFYNNEISEKSEIFDDQFSVERPDGSNFTLKIRSTKLEDSAMYFCASSVRTAQTYTFGSGTRLTVV.